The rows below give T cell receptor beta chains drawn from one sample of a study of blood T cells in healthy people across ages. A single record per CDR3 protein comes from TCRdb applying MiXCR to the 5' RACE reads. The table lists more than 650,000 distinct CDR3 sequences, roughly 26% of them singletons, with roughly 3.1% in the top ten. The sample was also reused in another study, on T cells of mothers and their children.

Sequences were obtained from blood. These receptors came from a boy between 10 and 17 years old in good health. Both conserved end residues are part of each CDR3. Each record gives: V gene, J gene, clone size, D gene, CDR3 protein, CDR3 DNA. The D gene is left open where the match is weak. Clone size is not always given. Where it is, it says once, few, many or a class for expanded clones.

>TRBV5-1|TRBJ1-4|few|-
CASSWRGDGEKLFF
TGCGCCAGCAGCTGGAGAGGGGATGGTGAAAAACTGTTTTTT
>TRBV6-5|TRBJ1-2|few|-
CASSYYQGNYGYTF
TGTGCCAGCAGTTACTATCAGGGTAACTATGGCTACACCTTC
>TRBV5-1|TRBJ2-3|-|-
CASSFDLASTDTQYF
TGCGCCAGCAGCTTCGATCTAGCGTCCACAGATACGCAGTATTTT
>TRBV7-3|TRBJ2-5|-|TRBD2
CASSAGLTETQYF
TGTGCCAGCAGCGCGGGACTAACGGAGACCCAGTACTTC
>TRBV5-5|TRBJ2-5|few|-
CASSSAGLKETQYF
TGTGCCAGCAGCTCCGCGGGATTAAAAGAGACCCAGTACTTC
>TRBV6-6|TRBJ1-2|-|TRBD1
CASSSTGQGAHGYTF
TGTGCCAGCAGTTCGACGGGACAGGGGGCTCATGGCTACACCTTC
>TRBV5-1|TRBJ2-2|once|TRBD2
CASSLLTSGSPGELFF
TGCGCCAGCAGCTTGCTGACTAGCGGGAGTCCCGGGGAGCTGTTTTTT
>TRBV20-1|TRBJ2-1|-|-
CSASGRATNEQFF
TGCAGTGCTAGTGGCCGCGCAACCAATGAGCAGTTCTTC
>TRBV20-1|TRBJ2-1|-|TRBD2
CSARGGLAGSYNEQFF
TGCAGTGCTAGAGGGGGACTAGCTGGGTCCTACAATGAGCAGTTCTTC
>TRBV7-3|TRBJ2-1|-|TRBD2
CASSTVGGSNNEQFF
TGTGCCAGCAGCACGGTCGGGGGGTCCAACAATGAGCAGTTCTTC
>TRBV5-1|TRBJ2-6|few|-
CASSWNDRRISGANVLTF
TGCGCCAGTAGCTGGAACGACAGGCGAATCTCTGGGGCCAACGTCCTGACTTTC
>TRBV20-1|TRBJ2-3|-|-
CSARDLGVGTDTQYF
TGCAGTGCTAGAGATTTGGGAGTTGGCACAGATACGCAGTATTTT
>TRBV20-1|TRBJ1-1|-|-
CSARGQIPTEAFF
TGCAGTGCTAGAGGCCAGATTCCCACTGAAGCTTTCTTT
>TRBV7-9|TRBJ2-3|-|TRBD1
CASRLPGTGAATQYF
TGTGCCAGCAGACTCCCCGGGACAGGGGCTGCAACGCAGTATTTT
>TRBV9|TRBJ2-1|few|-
CASSVGTNRNEQFF
TGTGCCAGCAGCGTCGGGACCAACCGGAATGAGCAGTTCTTC
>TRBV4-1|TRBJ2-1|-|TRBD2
CASSRGSGDYNEQFF
TGCGCCAGCAGCCGCGGCAGCGGGGACTACAATGAGCAGTTCTTC
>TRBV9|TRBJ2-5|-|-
CASSVGVGGIQETQYF
TGTGCCAGCAGCGTAGGAGTGGGTGGGATTCAAGAGACCCAGTACTTC
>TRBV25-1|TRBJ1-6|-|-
CASSALGVADSPLHF
TGTGCCAGCAGCGCCCTGGGAGTAGCGGATTCACCCCTCCACTTT
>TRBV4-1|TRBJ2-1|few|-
CASSHRPGVDHEQFF
TGCGCCAGCAGCCACAGGCCCGGGGTCGACCATGAGCAGTTCTTC
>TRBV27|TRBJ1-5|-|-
CASSLSPLNTPQHF
TGTGCCAGCAGTTTATCCCCCCTAAACACGCCCCAGCATTTT
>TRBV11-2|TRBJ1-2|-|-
CASSLGGLLLGYTF
TGTGCCAGCAGCTTAGGGGGACTCCTCCTGGGCTACACCTTC
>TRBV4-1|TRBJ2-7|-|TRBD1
CASSQVWTGPHEQYF
TGCGCCAGCAGCCAAGTTTGGACAGGGCCCCACGAGCAGTACTTC
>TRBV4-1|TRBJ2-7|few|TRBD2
CASSRSGTSAYTSYEQYF
TGCGCCAGCAGCCGATCCGGGACTAGCGCATACACCTCCTACGAGCAGTACTTC
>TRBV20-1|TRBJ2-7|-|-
CSARDTAASYEQYF
TGCAGTGCTAGAGATACGGCAGCCTCCTACGAGCAGTACTTC
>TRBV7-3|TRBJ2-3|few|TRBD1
CASSYQGAGADTQYF
TGTGCCAGCAGCTACCAGGGGGCCGGTGCAGATACGCAGTATTTT
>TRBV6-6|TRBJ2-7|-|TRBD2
CASRVSGGAYEQYF
TGTGCCAGCAGAGTAAGCGGGGGGGCCTACGAGCAGTACTTC
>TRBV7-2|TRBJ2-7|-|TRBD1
CASSPGGNEQYF
TGTGCCAGCAGCCCAGGGGGTAACGAGCAGTACTTC
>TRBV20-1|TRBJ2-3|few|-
CSASIPSDTQYF
TGCAGCGCTAGTATACCCTCAGATACGCAGTATTTT
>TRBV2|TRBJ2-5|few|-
CASCLRGGQETQYF
TGTGCCAGCTGCCTAAGAGGGGGCCAAGAGACCCAGTACTTC
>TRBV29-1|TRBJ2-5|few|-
CSGGGGGETQYF
TGCAGCGGGGGAGGAGGGGGAGAGACCCAGTACTTC
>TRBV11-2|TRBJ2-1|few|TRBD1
CASSSRGGTGVYNEQFF
TGTGCCAGCAGCTCAAGAGGCGGGACAGGGGTCTACAATGAGCAGTTCTTC
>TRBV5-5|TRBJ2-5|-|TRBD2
CASSSFWTSEETQYF
TGTGCCAGCAGCTCCTTCTGGACTAGCGAAGAGACCCAGTACTTC
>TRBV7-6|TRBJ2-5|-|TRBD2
CASSLGLAGGPIQETQYF
TGTGCCAGCAGCTTAGGCCTAGCGGGGGGACCTATTCAAGAGACCCAGTACTTC
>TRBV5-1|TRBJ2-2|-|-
CASSLEASNTGELFF
TGCGCCAGCAGCTTGGAAGCTAGCAACACCGGGGAGCTGTTTTTT
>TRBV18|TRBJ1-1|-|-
CASSQEQSMNTEAFF
TGTGCCAGCTCACAGGAACAGAGCATGAACACTGAAGCTTTCTTT
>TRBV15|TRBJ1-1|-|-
CATSRDGALRTEAFF
TGTGCCACCAGCAGAGATGGCGCGTTGAGGACTGAAGCTTTCTTT
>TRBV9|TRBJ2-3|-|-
CASSQGGLDGTQYF
TGTGCCAGCAGCCAGGGGGGATTGGATGGTACGCAGTATTTT
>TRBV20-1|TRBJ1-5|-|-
CSARGTVSSPQHF
TGCAGTGCTAGAGGAACGGTTTCTTCGCCCCAGCATTTT